This TCR beta chain was obtained from a study of T-cell reconstitution after alpha-beta-depleted transplantation in children. Preparation of the TCRbeta library was carried out with unique molecular identifiers. TCRdb reprocessed the PCR reads via MiXCR and lists one record per CDR3 protein. Among approximately 520,000 distinct CDR3 sequences listed, 30% to 35% were seen once. Trimming cost V 0 bases and J 1 base, with 7 bases left between them. Germline assignment: CDR1 SGHRS and CDR2 YFSETQ. The CDR3 is 14 amino acids. The clonotype originates from a human donor who donated a stem cell graft to a child with aplastic anemia. The chain carries TRBV5-1 and TRBJ1-1; the D is unclear. Here the sequenced sample was PBMCs from the stem cell graft donor, taken from the stem cell graft. The CDR3 DNA is TGCGCCAGCAGCTTGGATTTTAGGAACACTGAAGCTTTCTTT. This translates into CASSLDFRNTEAFF.